This T cell receptor beta chain was retrieved from a study of blood T cell repertoires in COVID-19. In the study overall: The origin of the acute and convalescent COVID-19 samples was the United States, Italy and Spain.

Produced via immunoSEQ multiplex PCR; TCRdb's table is partial and in-frame only. The data contain approximately 110,000 clones, 70% to 90% of them singletons. This CDR3 has 13 residues. Unmatched junction bases numbered 4, after V lost 5 bases and J lost 3 bases. Germline-derived CDR1 and CDR2 are MNHEY and SMNVEV (reference sequence). Specimen: peripheral blood. This receptor was identified in a woman in her 50s with active or convalescent COVID-19. The chain employs TRBV27 and TRBJ2-7, with 7 bases identical to TRBD1. CDR3 region: CASSTAGGYEQYF. Here the CDR3 DNA reads TGTGCCAGCAGTACCGCAGGGGGCTACGAGCAGTACTTC.